This T cell receptor beta chain was sequenced in a study of T cells in Graves' hyperthyroidism and ophthalmopathy. Deletions cut 4 bases from V and 11 bases from J, with 14 bases between. CDR3 length: 11 residues. Germline V gene sequence: CDR1 DFQATT, CDR2 SNEGSKA (reference sequence). Aged 18 to 65, the patients had hyperthyroidism that was newly diagnosed and had lasted under 2 months. Researchers took RNA transcripts and amplified the TCR beta CDR3 regions from them. Primed by the HTBI set, a first-round RT-PCR was run on the TCR CDR3. MiXCR was run by TCRdb on the multiplex PCR reads, yielding one entry per CDR3 protein. The sample consists of approximately 560,000 distinct CDR3 sequences, just over 45% of them appearing once.

Input material: peripheral blood or thyroid tissue (not recorded which). This chain joins TRBV20-1 and TRBJ1-1; D ambiguous. This receptor was identified in a young woman with Graves' hyperthyroidism. The CDR3 region has the DNA TGCAGTGCTAAGGATTTTGCGGTTGCTTTCTTT. This codes for CSAKDFAVAFF.